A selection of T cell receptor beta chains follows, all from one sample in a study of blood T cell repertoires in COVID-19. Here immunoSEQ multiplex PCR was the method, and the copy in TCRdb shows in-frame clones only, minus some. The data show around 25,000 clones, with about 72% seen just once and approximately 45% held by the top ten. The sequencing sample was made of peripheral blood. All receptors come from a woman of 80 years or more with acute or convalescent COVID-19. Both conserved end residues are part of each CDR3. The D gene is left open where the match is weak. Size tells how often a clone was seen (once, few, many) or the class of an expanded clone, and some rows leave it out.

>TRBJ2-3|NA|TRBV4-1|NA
TGCGCCAGCAGCCCTACCCCCGCAGATACGCAGTATTTT
CASSPTPADTQYF
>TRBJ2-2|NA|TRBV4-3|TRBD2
TGCGCCAGCAGCCGGGGACCGGGAGGTACCGGGGAGCTGTTTTTT
CASSRGPGGTGELFF
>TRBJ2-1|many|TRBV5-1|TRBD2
TGCGCCAGCAGCCCTAGCGGGAGCTCCTACAATGAGCAGTTCTTC
CASSPSGSSYNEQFF
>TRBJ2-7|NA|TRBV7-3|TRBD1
TGTGCCAGCAGCCCCCTTAACCGGGACAGGCCTTCCTACGAGCAGTACTTC
CASSPLNRDRPSYEQYF
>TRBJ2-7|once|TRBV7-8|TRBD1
TGTGCCAGCACGGCGGGGACAGGGGACTACGAGCAGTACTTC
CASTAGTGDYEQYF
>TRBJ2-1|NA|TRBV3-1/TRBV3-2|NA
TGTGCCAGCAGCCGAGAAACCGGGTACAATGAGCAGTTCTTC
CASSRETGYNEQFF
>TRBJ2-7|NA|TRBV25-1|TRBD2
TGTGCCAGCAGCCCCGGGGGGGAGTTGGCGCAGTACTTC
CASSPGGELAQYF
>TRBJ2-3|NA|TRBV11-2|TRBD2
TGTGCCAGCAGCCTAGGGACTAGCGGGAGGGCAGATACGCAGTATTTT
CASSLGTSGRADTQYF
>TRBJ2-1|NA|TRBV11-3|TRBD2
TGTGCCAGCAGCTTAGGAAGGTGGCTAGCGGGAGACGAGTCCTACAATGAGCAGTTCTTC
CASSLGRWLAGDESYNEQFF
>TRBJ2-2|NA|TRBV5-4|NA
TGTGCCAGCAGCTTCCCGGGGAACACCGGGGAGCTGTTTTTT
CASSFPGNTGELFF
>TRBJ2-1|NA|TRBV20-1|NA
TGCAGTGCTAGTCGACTAGTTGTCTACAATGAGCAGTTCTTC
CSASRLVVYNEQFF
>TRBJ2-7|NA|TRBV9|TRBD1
TGTGCCAGCAGCGCCGGGACAGGGATATACGAGCAGTACTTC
CASSAGTGIYEQYF
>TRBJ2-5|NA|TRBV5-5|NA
TGTGCCAGCAGTCCGGACCCGGGGAGGGAGACCCAGTACTTC
CASSPDPGRETQYF
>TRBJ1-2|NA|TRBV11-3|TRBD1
TGTGCCAGCACACAGAGGGGGCCTACATATGGCTACACCTTC
CASTQRGPTYGYTF
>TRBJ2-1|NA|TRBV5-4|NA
TGTGCCAGCAGCTTGGCGGGAGAGGTTGACAATGAGCAGTTCTTC
CASSLAGEVDNEQFF
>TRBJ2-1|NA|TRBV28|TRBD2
TGTGCCAGCAGTTTATCCCCCCTTAGCGGGGGGGCCTACAATGAGCAGTTCTTC
CASSLSPLSGGAYNEQFF
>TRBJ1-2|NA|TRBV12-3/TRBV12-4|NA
TGTGCCAGCAGTTTCAGCAGGGTGGATGGCTACACCTTC
CASSFSRVDGYTF
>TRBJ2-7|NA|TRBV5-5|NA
TGTGCCAGCGGAGACCTCTCCTACGAGCAGTACTTC
CASGDLSYEQYF
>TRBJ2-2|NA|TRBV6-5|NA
TGTGCCAGCAGTTACTCAACTTCAAACACCGGGGAGCTGTTTTTT
CASSYSTSNTGELFF
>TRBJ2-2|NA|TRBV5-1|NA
TGCGCCAGCAGCCCCCCGACAGGGAACACCGGGGAGCTGTTTTTT
CASSPPTGNTGELFF
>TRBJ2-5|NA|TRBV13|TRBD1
TGTGCCAGCAGCATCGGGACAGAAGAGACCCAGTACTTC
CASSIGTEETQYF
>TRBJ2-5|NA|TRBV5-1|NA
TGCGCCAGCAGCTTGGGCGGGGGCCAGTACCAAGAGACCCAGTACTTC
CASSLGGGQYQETQYF
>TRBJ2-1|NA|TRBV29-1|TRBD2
TGCAGCGTAGCGGGAATCGGGAACAATGAGCAGTTCTTC
CSVAGIGNNEQFF
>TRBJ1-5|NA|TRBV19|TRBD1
TGTGCCAGTACAGATGAGAGGGGGCCCAATCAGCCCCAGCATTTT
CASTDERGPNQPQHF
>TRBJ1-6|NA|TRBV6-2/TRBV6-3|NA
TGTGCCAGCAGTTGGGACAACTCACCCCTCCACTTT
CASSWDNSPLHF
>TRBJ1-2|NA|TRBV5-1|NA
TGCGCCAGCAGCCCTGGGAGGGGAGTAGACTATGGCTACACCTTC
CASSPGRGVDYGYTF
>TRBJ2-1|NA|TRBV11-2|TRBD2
TGTGCCAGCAGCCGTAGACTAGCGCCCTACAATGAGCAGTTCTTC
CASSRRLAPYNEQFF
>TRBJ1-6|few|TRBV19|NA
TGTGCCAGTAGTATCTCATCAGGGTCGGGCGCACCCCTCCACTTT
CASSISSGSGAPLHF
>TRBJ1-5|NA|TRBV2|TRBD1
TGTGCCAGCCATGATACAGGGGGACCTCAGCCCCAGCATTTT
CASHDTGGPQPQHF
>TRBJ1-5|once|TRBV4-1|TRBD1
TGCGCCAGCAGCCACACAGACAGGGAAGGTCAGCCCCAGCATTTT
CASSHTDREGQPQHF
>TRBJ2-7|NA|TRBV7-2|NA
TGTGCCAGCAGCTTGGGCGGAGGATCCTACGAGCAGTACTTC
CASSLGGGSYEQYF
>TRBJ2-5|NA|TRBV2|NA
TGTGCCAGCAGTGAGGGAAGGGGACAAGAGACCCAGTACTTC
CASSEGRGQETQYF
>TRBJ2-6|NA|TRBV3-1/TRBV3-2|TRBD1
TGTGCCAGCAGCCCTGACAGGGGGCGCACCGGGGCCAACGTCCTGACTTTC
CASSPDRGRTGANVLTF
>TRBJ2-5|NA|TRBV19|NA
TGTGCCAGTAGTGCGACAGTCCAAGAGACCCAGTACTTC
CASSATVQETQYF
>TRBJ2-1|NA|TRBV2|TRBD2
TGTGCCAGCAGTTTACTAGCGGGGGGTGGGAATGAGCAGTTCTTC
CASSLLAGGGNEQFF
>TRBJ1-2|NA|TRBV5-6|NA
TGTGCCAGCAGCTGGGACAATAGAGGCTACACCTTC
CASSWDNRGYTF
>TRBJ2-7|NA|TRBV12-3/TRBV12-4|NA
TGTGCCAGCAGTTCTGCAGTCAACTACGAGCAGTACTTC
CASSSAVNYEQYF
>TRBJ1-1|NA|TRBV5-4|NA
TGTGCCAGCAGCTGGGGAGACAACACTGAAGCTTTCTTT
CASSWGDNTEAFF
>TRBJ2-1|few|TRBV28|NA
TGTGCCAGCAGTCCGTTACGGAACCAGGGATTGAATGAGCAGTTCTTC
CASSPLRNQGLNEQFF
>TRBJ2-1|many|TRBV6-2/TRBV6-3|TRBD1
TGTGCCAGCAGTTCCCCCGACAGGGGCAATGAGCAGTTCTTC
CASSSPDRGNEQFF
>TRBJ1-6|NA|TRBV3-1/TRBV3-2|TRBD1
TGTGCCAGCAGCCGTTTACCGGGACAGGACTCCTATAATTCACCCCTCCACTTT
CASSRLPGQDSYNSPLHF
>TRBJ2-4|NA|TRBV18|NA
TGTGCCAGCTCACTAACCAAGGGGATGGGGAACATTCAGTACTTC
CASSLTKGMGNIQYF
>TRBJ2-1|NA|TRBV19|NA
TGTGCCAGTAGTATGAAGAGGAGCTCCTACAATGAGCAGTTCTTC
CASSMKRSSYNEQFF
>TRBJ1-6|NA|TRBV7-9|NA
TGTGCCAGCAGCTTACAGGATTATTCACCCCTCCACTTT
CASSLQDYSPLHF
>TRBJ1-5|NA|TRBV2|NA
TGTGCCAGCAGTGACGGGGTACTGAGCAATCAGCCCCAGCATTTT
CASSDGVLSNQPQHF
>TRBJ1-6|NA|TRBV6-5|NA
TGTGCCAGCAGTTACTCACGCCAGTCGCCCCTCCACTTT
CASSYSRQSPLHF
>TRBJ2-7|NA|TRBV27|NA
TGTGCCAGCAGAACAGGGTACTCCTACGAGCAGTACTTC
CASRTGYSYEQYF
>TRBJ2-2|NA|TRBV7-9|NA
TGTGCCAGCAGCTTAGCCCTAGGACTGAGCACCGGGGAGCTGTTTTTT
CASSLALGLSTGELFF
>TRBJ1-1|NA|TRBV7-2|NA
TGTGCCAGCAGCCTACAGGGACGAATGAACACTGAAGCTTTCTTT
CASSLQGRMNTEAFF
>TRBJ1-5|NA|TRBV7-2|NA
TGTGCCAGCAGCTTAATGAGAGGGAACAATCAGCCCCAGCATTTT
CASSLMRGNNQPQHF
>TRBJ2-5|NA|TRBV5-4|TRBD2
TGTGCCAGCACCGTAAGACTAGCGGGCCAAGAGACCCAGTACTTC
CASTVRLAGQETQYF
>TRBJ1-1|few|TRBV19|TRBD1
TGTGCCAGTAGTCCCAGGGGGGAAGACACTGAAGCTTTCTTT
CASSPRGEDTEAFF